This T cell receptor (beta chain) emerged from a study of blood T cells in healthy people across ages. Germline CDR1 reads LGHDT; CDR2 reads YNNKEL (reference sequence). The CDR3 length is 15 residues. J gave up 8 bases and V 7 bases, and 14 bases lay outside the gene matches. Each sample yielded at least 6 million isolated PBMCs. A sample-barcoded 5' primer and a J-beta primer mix were used in a second PCR of roughly 6 to 12 cycles. CDR3-containing paired-end reads numbered at least 2.5 million in each sample. TCRdb processed the 5' RACE reads anew with MiXCR; each CDR3 protein has one entry. The sample lists approximately 810,000 distinct CDR3 sequences, less than 35% seen once, with approximately 15% in the top ten. This clonotype was recorded once. A much bigger clone sits one base away, suggesting this may be a read error.

The TCR originated in a woman older than 75 in good health. The material sequenced was blood. The chain links TRBV3-1 to TRBJ2-3, with TRBD2 identical over 8 bases. CDR3: CASMVAGGPSGTQYF. In DNA, the CDR3 is TGTGCCAGCATGGTGGCGGGGGGTCCTTCAGGTACGCAGTATTTT.